This entry is about one T cell receptor beta chain. Germline CDR1 reads MDHEN; CDR2 reads SYDVKM. The CDR3 sequence is 13 residues long. V lost 7 bases to trimming and J lost 8 bases; unmatched junction nucleotides: 8. The data were obtained in a study of radiotherapy plus CTLA-4 blockade in lung cancer. Here immunoSEQ multiplex PCR was the method, and the copy in TCRdb shows in-frame clones only, minus some. The sample has some 94,000 clones, roughly 80% seen once. The receptor was derived from a human donor with non-small cell lung cancer that progressed on radiotherapy plus ipilimumab. Sample: peripheral blood, taken from a patient treated with radiotherapy plus ipilimumab. The V and J genes are TRBV28 and TRBJ1-2; 9 bases are shared with TRBD1. CDR3: CASKKTGGGGYTF. Written as DNA, the CDR3 is TGTGCCAGCAAGAAGACAGGGGGAGGAGGCTACACCTTC.